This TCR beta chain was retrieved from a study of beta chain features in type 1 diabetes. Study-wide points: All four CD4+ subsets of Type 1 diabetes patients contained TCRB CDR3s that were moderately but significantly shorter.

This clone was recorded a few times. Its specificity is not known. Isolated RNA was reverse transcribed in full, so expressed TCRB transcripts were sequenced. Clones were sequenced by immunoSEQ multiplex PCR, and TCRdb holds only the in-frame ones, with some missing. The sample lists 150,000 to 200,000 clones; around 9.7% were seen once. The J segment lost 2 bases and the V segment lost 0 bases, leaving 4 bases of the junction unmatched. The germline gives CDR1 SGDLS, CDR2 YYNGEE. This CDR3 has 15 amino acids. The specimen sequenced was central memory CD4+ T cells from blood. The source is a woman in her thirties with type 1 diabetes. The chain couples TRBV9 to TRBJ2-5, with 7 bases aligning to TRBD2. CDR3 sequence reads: CASSVESSGQETQYF. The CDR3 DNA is TGTGCCAGCAGCGTAGAGTCTAGCGGTCAAGAGACCCAGTACTTC.